The source of this TCR beta chain is a study of T cells in Graves' hyperthyroidism and ophthalmopathy. This clonotype occurred many times. The ends were cut back, 1 base at V and 8 bases at J, with 9 bases in the middle. Germline CDR1 reads MNHEY; CDR2 reads SMNVEV (reference sequence). This CDR3 contains 13 residues. Amplified TCR beta CDR3 regions came from RNA transcripts. Using the HTBI primer set, a first-round RT-PCR was run on the TCR CDR3. TCRdb re-derived calls from the multiplex PCR reads in MiXCR, one entry per CDR3 protein. The sample shows around 500,000 distinct CDR3 sequences, 14% of them seen only once.

The sequenced material came from blood. The V gene is TRBV27, the J gene TRBJ2-4; D uncertain. This TCR was sampled from a woman aged 40 to 50 with Graves' hyperthyroidism. The CDR3 loop is CASSLYGRDIQYF. DNA of the CDR3: TGTGCCAGCAGTTTATACGGACGGGACATTCAGTACTTC.